Shown below are 18 T cell receptor beta chains from a single sample sequenced in a study of OX40 agonist ivuxolimab in advanced cancers. Assay used: immunoSEQ multiplex PCR; TCRdb lists only in-frame clones, some missing. The table records 65,000 to 95,000 clones, around 92% of them present only once. The sample consisted of CD4+ or CD8+ T cells sorted from blood, taken in a trial of the OX40 agonist ivuxolimab. The receptor source for this set is an adult with an advanced solid tumor such as melanoma, head and neck, liver or kidney cancer.

This clone appeared once. As DNA, the CDR3 is TGTGCCAGCAGCTTAACAGGGGACTACACAGATACGCAGTATTTT. Translating it yields CASSLTGDYTDTQYF. This sequence joins TRBV5-8 and TRBJ2-3, with D perhaps TRBD1 or TRBD2 (7 bases each). The V end was cut by 2 bases, the J end by 2 bases, with 12 bases between. The CDR3 covers 15 residues. Per the germline V gene, CDR1 is SGHTS and CDR2 is YDEGEE.

This chain links TRBV7-9 with TRBJ2-1; 11 bases map to TRBD1. The CDR3 sequence is 15 residues long. CDR1 and CDR2 (germline): SEHNR, FQNEAQ (reference sequence). After removal of 5 bases from V and 8 bases from J, the junction contained 8 bases not matched to a gene. The CDR3 region has the DNA TGTGCCAGCAGCCGGGACAGGGGGTCCCCTGATGAGCAGTTCTTC. Its protein product is CASSRDRGSPDEQFF.

V is TRBV5-4 and J is TRBJ2-7; D may be TRBD1 (5 bases). V lost 0 bases to trimming and J lost 2 bases, with 9 bases between them. The CDR3 length is 14 residues. Germline V gene data show CDR1 as SGHNT and CDR2 as YYREEE (reference sequence). In DNA, the CDR3 is TGTGCCAGCAGCTTGGAGGCAGGGACCTACGAGCAGTACTTC. Its protein product is CASSLEAGTYEQYF.

This CDR3 is CASSKETAGVRAFF. The CDR3 DNA follows: TGTGCCAGCAGTAAAGAGACCGCCGGGGTTCGGGCTTTCTTT. The J gene is TRBJ1-1, the V gene TRBV27; D gene ambiguous. Germline lookup yields CDR1 MNHEY and CDR2 SMNVEV (reference sequence). Trimming took off 5 bases at V and 11 bases at J, with 21 bases between the two ends. There are 14 residues in the CDR3.

This chain uses TRBV5-1 with TRBJ2-3; D unresolved. This CDR3 region has 16 residues. CDR1 is SGHRS and CDR2 is YFSETQ in the germline V gene. Trimming removed 4 bases from V and 0 bases from J, with 15 bases in between. CDR3 sequence: CASSLGAISSTDTQYF. The CDR3 DNA reads as TGCGCCAGCAGCCTGGGTGCTATTTCTAGCACAGATACGCAGTATTTT.

The chain is built from TRBV5-8 and TRBJ1-1, with 8 nucleotides matching TRBD1. CDR1 and CDR2 from the germline V gene are SGHTS and YDEGEE. The CDR3 totals 15 residues. The trim removed 0 bases at V and 4 bases at J, leaving 5 bases unmatched. The CDR3 is CASSLAQGAPTEAFF. CDR3 DNA: TGTGCCAGCAGCTTGGCCCAGGGGGCGCCCACTGAAGCTTTCTTT.

The table lists this clone with a count of one. The chain combines TRBV30 with TRBJ1-2; TRBD1 is a possible D gene (5 bases). CDR1 and CDR2 from the germline V gene are GTSNPN and SVGIG (reference sequence). The V gene lost 2 bases and the J gene lost 4 bases, with 17 bases spanning the gap. This CDR3 comprises 15 residues. DNA of the CDR3: TGTGCCTGGAGTCCGACAGCAGGCAGGGTCTATGGCTACACCTTC. It yields the protein CAWSPTAGRVYGYTF. Combining the CDR3 with reference TRBV30 and TRBJ1-2 gives the whole variable domain SQTIHQWPATLVQPVGSPLSLECTVEGTSNPNLYWYRQAAGRGLQLLFYSVGIGQISSEVPQNLSASRPQDRQFILSSKKLLLSDSGFYLCAWSPTAGRVYGYTFGSGTRLTVV.

The chain uses TRBV7-2 and TRBJ1-3; 7 bases are a match to TRBD1. Germline CDR1 reads SGHTA; CDR2 reads FQGNSA. This CDR3 comprises 14 residues. Unmatched junction bases numbered 3, after V lost 5 bases and J lost 2 bases. Written as DNA, the CDR3 is TGTGCCAGCAGCCCCCAGGGGGCTGGAAACACCATATATTTT. Protein: CASSPQGAGNTIYF.

The V and J genes are TRBV7-2 and TRBJ2-3; 8 bases are shared with TRBD1. The V gene end was trimmed by 5 bases and the J gene end by 7 bases; junction bases not matched to a gene: 14. The germline V gene has CDR1 SGHTA and CDR2 FQGNSA. The CDR3 totals 16 residues. DNA for the CDR3: TGTGCCAGCAGCCCACATCAGGACAGGGATAGATATACGCAGTATTTT. As protein: CASSPHQDRDRYTQYF.

Points on this clone: Other nucleotide sequences in the sample specify the same CDR3. This chain links TRBV15 with TRBJ2-7; 8 bases fit TRBD1. The CDR3 has 14 residues. The trim removed 5 bases at V and 3 bases at J, leaving 6 bases unmatched. Germline CDR1 is LNHNV and CDR2 is YYDKDF (reference sequence). The CDR3 spells CATSRRDRSYEQYF. The DNA for the CDR3 is TGTGCCACCAGCCGACGGGACAGGAGCTACGAGCAGTACTTC.

The rearrangement joins TRBV28 to TRBJ1-2; D perhaps matches TRBD1 (5 bases). Trimming left V 7 bases short and J 4 bases short, with 16 bases between. Germline V gene sequence: CDR1 MDHEN, CDR2 SYDVKM. This CDR3 has 14 residues. CDR3 nucleotide sequence: TGTGCCAGCACCCCGGGGGGTGAGATCTATGGCTACACCTTC. Amino acids: CASTPGGEIYGYTF.

CDR3 loop: CSAYNYEQYF. The DNA of the CDR3 is TGCAGTGCTTACAACTACGAGCAGTACTTC. The chain combines TRBV20-1 with TRBJ2-7; D gene ambiguous. There are 10 residues in the CDR3. Germline V gene lookup returns CDR1 DFQATT and CDR2 SNEGSKA (reference sequence). Trimming left V 5 bases short and J 3 bases short, with 5 bases between.

This clone was counted only a few times. This chain links TRBV30 with TRBJ1-1, with TRBD1 as a possible D gene (6 bases). Germline CDR1 and CDR2: GTSNPN and SVGIG (reference sequence). The CDR3 runs 13 residues. Between the trimmed V and J ends, which lost 0 bases and 11 bases, there was a span of 16 bases. The CDR3 region has the DNA TGTGCCTGGAGTGTTCCAGGGACACATGCTGCTTTCTTT. Its translation: CAWSVPGTHAAFF. The variable domain in full, with the rest retrieved from reference TRBV30 and TRBJ1-1, is SQTIHQWPATLVQPVGSPLSLECTVEGTSNPNLYWYRQAAGRGLQLLFYSVGIGQISSEVPQNLSASRPQDRQFILSSKKLLLSDSGFYLCAWSVPGTHAAFFGQGTRLTVV.

The chain combines TRBV6-1 with TRBJ1-1; 10 nucleotides align to TRBD1. Looked up from germline, CDR1 is MNHNS and CDR2 is SASEGT. The CDR3 is made up of 12 amino acids. J was trimmed by 7 bases and V by 4 bases; bases with no gene match: 0. The CDR3 DNA reads TGTGCCAGCAGTGGGGACAGGGGTGAAGCTTTCTTT. Translation: CASSGDRGEAFF.

This chain links TRBV5-4 with TRBJ2-3, with a weak D call TRBD2 (7 bases). Germline V gives CDR1 SGHNT, CDR2 YYREEE (reference sequence). There are 16 residues in the CDR3. Trimming took off 0 bases at V and 5 bases at J, with 16 bases between the two ends. In nucleotides, the CDR3 is TGTGCCAGCAGCTTGGCTAGCGGCGTAGGGGGAGATACGCAGTATTTT. Its translation: CASSLASGVGGDTQYF.

This chain connects TRBV28 to TRBJ1-2; TRBD1 aligns across 7 bases. V was pared by 3 bases and J by 4 bases, with 2 bases of the junction left unmatched. From germline, CDR1 is MDHEN and CDR2 SYDVKM. CDR3 length: 13 amino acids. The CDR3 is CASSFAGGYGYTF. The CDR3 nucleotides read TGTGCCAGCAGTTTTGCAGGGGGCTATGGCTACACCTTC.

This clone was seen only once. The CDR3 DNA is TGTGCCAGCAGTTACGGAGAGGGGGGCGAGCAGTACTTC. Amino acids: CASSYGEGGEQYF. The genes are TRBV6-5 and TRBJ2-7; D tentatively fits TRBD1 or TRBD2 (6 bases each). V shed 2 bases and J shed 6 bases, with 11 bases lying between them. Germline loops: CDR1 MNHEY, CDR2 SVGAGI. This CDR3 contains 13 residues.

The chain employs TRBV10-3 and TRBJ1-1; D gene unclear. Germline CDR1 ENHRY, CDR2 SYGVKD. Trimming stripped 0 bases from V and 5 bases from J, with 10 bases between. The CDR3 extends over 14 amino acids. The CDR3 bases are TGTGCCATCAGTGAGTCTTCGTCGGGGACTGAAGCTTTCTTT. It specifies CAISESSSGTEAFF.